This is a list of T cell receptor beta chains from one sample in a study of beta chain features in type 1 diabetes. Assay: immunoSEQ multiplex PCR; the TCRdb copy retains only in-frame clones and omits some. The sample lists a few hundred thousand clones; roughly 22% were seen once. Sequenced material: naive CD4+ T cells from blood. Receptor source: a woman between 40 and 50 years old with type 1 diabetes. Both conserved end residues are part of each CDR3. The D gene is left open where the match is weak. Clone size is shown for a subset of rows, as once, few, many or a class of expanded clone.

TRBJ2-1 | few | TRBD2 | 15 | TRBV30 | CAWSVGLAGDNEQFF | TGTGCCTGGAGTGTGGGACTAGCGGGAGACAATGAGCAGTTCTTC
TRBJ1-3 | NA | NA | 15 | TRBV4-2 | CASSQVRVDGNTIYF | TGTGCCAGCAGCCAAGTCCGGGTAGATGGAAACACCATATATTTT
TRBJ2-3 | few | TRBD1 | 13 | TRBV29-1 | CSAAGTGTDTQYF | TGCAGCGCAGCCGGGACAGGCACAGATACGCAGTATTTT
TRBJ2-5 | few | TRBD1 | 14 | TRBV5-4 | CASSAKDRAETQYF | TGTGCCAGCAGCGCCAAGGACAGGGCAGAGACCCAGTACTTC
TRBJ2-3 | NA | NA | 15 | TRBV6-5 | CASSPGNIRTDTQYF | TGTGCCAGCAGCCCCGGGAACATACGCACAGATACGCAGTATTTT
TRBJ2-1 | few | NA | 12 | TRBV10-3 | CAISARADEQFF | TGTGCCATCAGTGCTAGAGCCGATGAGCAGTTCTTC
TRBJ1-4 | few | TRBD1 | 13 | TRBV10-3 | CAISDGQGEKLFF | TGTGCCATCAGTGACGGACAGGGTGAAAAACTGTTTTTT
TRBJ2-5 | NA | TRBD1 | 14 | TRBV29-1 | CSVTGTATQETQYF | TGCAGCGTGACGGGGACAGCAACCCAAGAGACCCAGTACTTC
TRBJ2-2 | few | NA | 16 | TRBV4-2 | CASSQVGRVNTGELFF | TGTGCCAGCAGCCAAGTGGGTCGGGTGAACACCGGGGAGCTGTTTTTT
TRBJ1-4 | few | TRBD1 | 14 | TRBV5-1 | CASSPQGEGEKLFF | TGCGCCAGCTCACCTCAGGGGGAAGGAGAAAAACTGTTTTTT
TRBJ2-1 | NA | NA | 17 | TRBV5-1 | CASSLLPGAGTDNEQFF | TGCGCCAGCAGCTTGCTCCCAGGGGCCGGGACCGACAATGAGCAGTTCTTC
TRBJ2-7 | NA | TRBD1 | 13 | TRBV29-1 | CSGRTGGKDEQYF | TGCAGCGGCCGGACAGGGGGGAAGGACGAGCAGTACTTC
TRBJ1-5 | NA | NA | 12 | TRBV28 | CATRQTNQPQHF | TGTGCCACCCGACAGACGAATCAGCCCCAGCATTTT
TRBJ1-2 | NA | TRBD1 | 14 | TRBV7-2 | CASRVTGGHYGYTF | TGTGCCAGCAGGGTGACAGGGGGGCACTATGGCTACACCTTC
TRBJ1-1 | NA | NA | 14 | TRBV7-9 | CASSLMGGDTEAFF | TGTGCCAGCAGCTTGATGGGAGGGGACACTGAAGCTTTCTTT
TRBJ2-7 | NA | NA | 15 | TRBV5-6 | CASSLVQGSSYEQYF | TGTGCCAGCAGCTTGGTACAGGGAAGCTCCTACGAGCAGTACTTC
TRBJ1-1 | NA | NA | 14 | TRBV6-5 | CASSYHGPNTEAFF | TGTGCCAGCAGTTATCACGGTCCAAACACTGAAGCTTTCTTT
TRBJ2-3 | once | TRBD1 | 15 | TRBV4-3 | CASSLALDRGDTQYF | TGCGCCAGCAGCCTAGCTCTCGACAGGGGAGATACGCAGTATTTT
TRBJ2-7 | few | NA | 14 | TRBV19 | CASSFRDNSYEQYF | TGTGCCAGTAGTTTCCGGGACAACTCCTACGAGCAGTACTTC
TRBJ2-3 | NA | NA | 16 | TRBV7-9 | CASSLLWGGLADTQYF | TGTGCCAGCAGCTTACTCTGGGGGGGCCTTGCAGATACGCAGTATTTT
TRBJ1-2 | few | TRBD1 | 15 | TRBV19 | CASSISNRGLDGYTF | TGTGCCAGTAGTATTAGTAACAGGGGTTTGGATGGCTACACCTTC
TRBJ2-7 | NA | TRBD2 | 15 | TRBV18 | CASSPPAGGNYEQYF | TGTGCCAGCTCACCACCGGCGGGAGGGAACTACGAGCAGTACTTC
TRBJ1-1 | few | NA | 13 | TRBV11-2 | CASSSQGPTEAFF | TGTGCCAGCAGCTCGCAGGGTCCCACTGAAGCTTTCTTT
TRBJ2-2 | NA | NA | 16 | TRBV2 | CASSALRAETTGELFF | TGTGCCAGCAGTGCCCTGAGGGCAGAGACCACCGGGGAGCTGTTTTTT
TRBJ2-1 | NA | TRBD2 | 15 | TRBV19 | CASSIREGFYNEQFF | TGTGCCAGTAGTATCCGGGAGGGCTTCTACAATGAGCAGTTCTTC
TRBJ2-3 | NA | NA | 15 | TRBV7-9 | CASSLTATSTDTQYF | TGTGCCAGCAGCTTAACAGCTACTAGCACAGATACGCAGTATTTT
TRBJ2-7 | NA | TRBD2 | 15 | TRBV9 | CASSVMGGGPYEQYF | TGTGCCAGCAGCGTCATGGGCGGGGGACCCTACGAGCAGTACTTC
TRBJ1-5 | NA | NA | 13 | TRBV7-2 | CASSQGGEWPQHF | TGTGCCAGCAGCCAGGGTGGGGAATGGCCCCAGCATTTT
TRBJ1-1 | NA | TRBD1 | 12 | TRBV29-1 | CSVGQGSTEAFF | TGCAGCGTCGGACAGGGGAGCACTGAAGCTTTCTTT
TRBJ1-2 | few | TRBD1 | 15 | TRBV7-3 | CASSLSRDRGYGYTF | TGTGCCAGCAGCTTATCCAGGGACAGGGGCTATGGCTACACCTTC
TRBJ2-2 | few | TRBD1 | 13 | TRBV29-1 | CSAGQGSAGELFF | TGCAGCGCCGGACAGGGAAGTGCCGGGGAGCTGTTTTTT
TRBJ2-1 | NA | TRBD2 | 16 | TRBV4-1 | CASSPLTSGPYNEQFF | TGCGCCAGCAGCCCCTTGACTAGCGGGCCATACAATGAGCAGTTCTTC
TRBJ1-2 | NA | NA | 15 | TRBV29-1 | CSVGEGGVLGDGYTF | TGCAGCGTTGGAGAGGGGGGTGTCCTTGGGGATGGCTACACCTTC
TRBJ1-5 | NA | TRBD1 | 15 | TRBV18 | CASSSQGTVNQPQHF | TGTGCCAGCTCCTCGCAAGGGACAGTCAATCAGCCCCAGCATTTT
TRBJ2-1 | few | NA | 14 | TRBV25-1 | CASGLQGGYNEQFF | TGTGCCAGCGGTCTTCAGGGGGGTTACAATGAGCAGTTCTTC
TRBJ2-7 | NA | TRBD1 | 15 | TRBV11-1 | CASSLGGTGGLEQYF | TGTGCCAGCAGCTTAGGAGGGACAGGGGGCCTCGAGCAGTACTTC
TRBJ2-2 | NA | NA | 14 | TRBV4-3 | CASRRQGGTGELFF | TGCGCCAGCAGGCGACAGGGAGGCACCGGGGAGCTGTTTTTT
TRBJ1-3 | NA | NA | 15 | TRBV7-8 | CASSLFSGSGNTIYF | TGTGCCAGCAGCTTATTCTCCGGCTCTGGAAACACCATATATTTT
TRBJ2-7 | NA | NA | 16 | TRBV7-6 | CASSLGMGGSSYEQYF | TGTGCCAGCAGCTTAGGGATGGGCGGGTCTTCCTACGAGCAGTACTTC
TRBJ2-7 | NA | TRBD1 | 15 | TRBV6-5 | CASSREDRGIYEQYF | TGTGCCAGCAGCCGAGAGGACAGGGGGATTTACGAGCAGTACTTC
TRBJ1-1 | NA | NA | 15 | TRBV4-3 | CASSQDIQGSTEAFF | TGCGCCAGCAGCCAAGATATACAGGGTAGCACTGAAGCTTTCTTT
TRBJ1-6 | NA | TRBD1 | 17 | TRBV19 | CASSIRTLDRALGPLHF | TGTGCCAGTAGTATCCGAACTCTCGACAGGGCCCTTGGTCCCCTCCACTTT
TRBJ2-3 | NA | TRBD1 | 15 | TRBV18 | CASSPTGGGADTQYF | TGTGCCAGCTCACCGACAGGGGGGGGAGCAGATACGCAGTATTTT
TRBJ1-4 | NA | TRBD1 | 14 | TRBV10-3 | CAISPTGTNEKLFF | TGTGCCATCAGTCCGACAGGGACTAATGAAAAACTGTTTTTT
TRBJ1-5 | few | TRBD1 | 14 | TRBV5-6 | CASSNDRGQLPQHF | TGTGCCAGCAGTAATGACAGGGGGCAATTGCCCCAGCATTTT
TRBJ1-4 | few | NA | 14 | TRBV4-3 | CASSQAPAGEKLFF | TGCGCCAGCAGCCAAGCCCCGGCAGGTGAAAAACTGTTTTTT
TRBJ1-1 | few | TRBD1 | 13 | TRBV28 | CASSLQGAGEAFF | TGTGCCAGCAGTTTACAGGGGGCAGGTGAAGCTTTCTTT
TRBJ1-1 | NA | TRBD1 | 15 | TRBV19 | CASSILTGMNTEAFF | TGTGCCAGTAGTATCCTGACAGGGATGAACACTGAAGCTTTCTTT
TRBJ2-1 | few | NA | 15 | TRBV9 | CASSELEGGHNEQFF | TGTGCCAGCAGCGAGCTGGAGGGTGGCCACAATGAGCAGTTCTTC
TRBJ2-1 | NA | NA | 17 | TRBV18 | CASSPLGPGAAYNEQFF | TGTGCCAGCTCACCACTGGGGCCTGGGGCTGCCTACAATGAGCAGTTCTTC
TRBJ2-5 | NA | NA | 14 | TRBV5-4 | CASSFQGTRETQYF | TGTGCCAGCAGCTTTCAGGGAACCCGAGAGACCCAGTACTTC
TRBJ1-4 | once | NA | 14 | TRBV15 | CATSRDRANEKLFF | TGTGCCACCAGCAGAGATCGGGCTAATGAAAAACTGTTTTTT
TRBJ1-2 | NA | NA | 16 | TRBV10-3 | CAISVAEKGTSYGYTF | TGTGCCATCAGTGTAGCTGAGAAAGGAACCTCCTATGGCTACACCTTC
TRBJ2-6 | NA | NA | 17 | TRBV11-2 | CASSLDGTVAGANVLTF | TGTGCCAGCAGCTTAGATGGCACGGTAGCCGGGGCCAACGTCCTGACTTTC
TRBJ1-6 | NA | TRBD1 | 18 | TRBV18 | CASSPGQGMGSYNSPLHF | TGTGCCAGCTCACCTGGACAGGGTATGGGCTCCTATAATTCACCCCTCCACTTT